This T cell receptor beta chain derives from a study of cytomegalovirus exposure and HLA in healthy donors. The PCR made use of 60 Vbeta and 13 Jbeta primers. Per the study methods: Roughly 73 million unique TCR beta chains, roughly 11 million of them shared, were counted by a later analysis. TCRdb's copy holds only in-frame clones and misses some; the assay was immunoSEQ multiplex PCR. V and J calls and clone size follow that table, whereas D and trimming were derived from the DNA. The table has roughly 110,000 clones, roughly 80% seen once. This CDR3 has 14 amino acids. Trimming removed 0 bases from V and 3 bases from J, with 8 bases in between. CDR1 GTSNPN and CDR2 SVGIG come from the germline V gene (reference sequence).

This TCR was sampled from a man aged 30 to 39 in good health and CMV-seronegative. The material sequenced was PBMCs. The chain combines TRBV30 with TRBJ2-2; D is undetermined. This CDR3 reads CAWSVLAYTGELFF. The CDR3 DNA is TGTGCCTGGAGTGTACTTGCGTACACCGGGGAGCTGTTTTTT. Filled out from reference TRBV30 and TRBJ2-2, the complete variable domain reads SQTIHQWPATLVQPVGSPLSLECTVEGTSNPNLYWYRQAAGRGLQLLFYSVGIGQISSEVPQNLSASRPQDRQFILSSKKLLLSDSGFYLCAWSVLAYTGELFFGEGSRLTVL.